This T cell receptor beta chain appears in the sequencing data of a study of blood T cell repertoires in COVID-19. Original processing notes: Reference gene primer amplification yielded estimated nucleated cell counts. Profiling relied on immunoSEQ multiplex PCR, and the TCRdb table lists in-frame clones only, not all of them. The D gene and trimming were derived from the DNA, and the V and J assignments and clone size from that table. The table has about 370,000 clones, about 89% seen once. CDR3 length: 13 residues. The germline V gene has CDR1 ENHRY and CDR2 SYGVKD. V was pared by 8 bases and J by 6 bases, with 14 bases between.

The sequencing sample was made of peripheral blood. The chain employs TRBV10-3 and TRBJ1-5, with D tentatively TRBD1 (6 bases). This receptor was taken from a woman under 40 with COVID-19, enrolled during active disease. CDR3 coding DNA: TGTGCCATCGCCCAGGGGATCGGTCAGCCCCAGCATTTT. It encodes CAIAQGIGQPQHF.